These T cell receptor beta chains were read from a single sample in a study of blood T cells in healthy people across ages. TCRdb reanalysed the 5' RACE reads using MiXCR and keeps one entry per CDR3 protein. The profile shows hundreds of thousands of distinct CDR3 sequences, approximately 53% of them singletons. The specimen sequenced was blood. These receptors originate from a man at least 80 years old in good health. The CDR3 runs from the conserved cysteine through the conserved F or W. The order of the fields is clone size, D gene, V gene, J gene, CDR3 DNA, CDR3 protein. D genes are given only for firm matches. Clone size is stated in some rows and not others, as once, few, many or a class when expanded.

clone size: -
D gene: TRBD2
V gene: TRBV24-1
J gene: TRBJ2-7
CDR3 DNA: TGTGCCACCAGTGATTCCTCCGGGGGGTCCACCTACGAGCAGTACTTC
CDR3 protein: CATSDSSGGSTYEQYF

clone size: -
D gene: -
V gene: TRBV27
J gene: TRBJ1-5
CDR3 DNA: TGTGCCAGCAGACCCACCGGAGATAGCAATCAGCCCCAGCATTTT
CDR3 protein: CASRPTGDSNQPQHF

clone size: -
D gene: -
V gene: TRBV20-1
J gene: TRBJ2-7
CDR3 DNA: TGCAGTGCCACCGGGACCATCTACGAGCAGTACTTC
CDR3 protein: CSATGTIYEQYF

clone size: -
D gene: TRBD1
V gene: TRBV5-1
J gene: TRBJ2-2
CDR3 DNA: TGCGCCAGCAGCTTCACAGGGGGGTCGAACACCGGGGAGCTGTTTTTT
CDR3 protein: CASSFTGGSNTGELFF

clone size: -
D gene: -
V gene: TRBV5-1
J gene: TRBJ2-7
CDR3 DNA: TGCGCCAGCAGCACGGACGCTTTACGTGAGCAGTACTTC
CDR3 protein: CASSTDALREQYF

clone size: -
D gene: TRBD2
V gene: TRBV6-6
J gene: TRBJ2-1
CDR3 DNA: TGTGCCGGCACCCACTGGGGGGGAGCTAGAGATGAGCAGTTCTTC
CDR3 protein: CAGTHWGGARDEQFF

clone size: few
D gene: -
V gene: TRBV6-5
J gene: TRBJ2-7
CDR3 DNA: TGTGCCAGCAGCGAGGGGGGGGAGAGGTCCTACGAGCAGTACTTC
CDR3 protein: CASSEGGERSYEQYF

clone size: -
D gene: -
V gene: TRBV10-3
J gene: TRBJ1-3
CDR3 DNA: TGTGCCATCAAACTCCGAGGGCACGAGGGAAACACCATATATTTT
CDR3 protein: CAIKLRGHEGNTIYF

clone size: few
D gene: -
V gene: TRBV9
J gene: TRBJ1-2
CDR3 DNA: TGTGCCAGCAGCGTAGCCCCCCAGACCTATGGCTACACCTTC
CDR3 protein: CASSVAPQTYGYTF

clone size: -
D gene: TRBD2
V gene: TRBV3-1
J gene: TRBJ2-7
CDR3 DNA: TGTGCCAGCAGCCAAGTACTAGCGGAGGTGTACGAGCAGTACTTC
CDR3 protein: CASSQVLAEVYEQYF

clone size: -
D gene: TRBD2
V gene: TRBV12-3/TRBV12-4
J gene: TRBJ2-5
CDR3 DNA: TGTGCCAGCAGCCCTAGCGGGGTTTTGGGGGAGCAGTACTTC
CDR3 protein: CASSPSGVLGEQYF

clone size: few
D gene: -
V gene: TRBV29-1
J gene: TRBJ2-3
CDR3 DNA: TGCAGCGTTGAAGTCGGGGGAGATACGCAGTATTTT
CDR3 protein: CSVEVGGDTQYF

clone size: -
D gene: TRBD1
V gene: TRBV20-1
J gene: TRBJ2-5
CDR3 DNA: TGCAGTGCTAGCGGTCCGACAGGGGGTATCCAAGAGACCCAGTACTTC
CDR3 protein: CSASGPTGGIQETQYF

clone size: -
D gene: -
V gene: TRBV21-1
J gene: TRBJ2-5
CDR3 DNA: TGTGCCAGCAGCAAAATCATACAGATACAAGAGACCCAGTACTTC
CDR3 protein: CASSKIIQIQETQYF

clone size: -
D gene: TRBD1
V gene: TRBV6-6
J gene: TRBJ2-7
CDR3 DNA: TGTGCCAGCAGTTACCCGGGTTCAGGGGGCGAGCAGTACTTC
CDR3 protein: CASSYPGSGGEQYF

clone size: -
D gene: TRBD2
V gene: TRBV7-3
J gene: TRBJ2-1
CDR3 DNA: TGTGCCAGCAGCTTATTCGGGAGGGAGGATGAGCAGTTCTTC
CDR3 protein: CASSLFGREDEQFF

clone size: -
D gene: -
V gene: TRBV2
J gene: TRBJ1-2
CDR3 DNA: TGTGCCAGCAGTGACAGGGAATACTATGGCTACACCTTC
CDR3 protein: CASSDREYYGYTF

clone size: few
D gene: -
V gene: TRBV7-3
J gene: TRBJ2-3
CDR3 DNA: TGTGCCAGCAGCTCGGCTGGTGGATACACAGATACGCAGTATTTT
CDR3 protein: CASSSAGGYTDTQYF

clone size: -
D gene: TRBD1
V gene: TRBV10-3
J gene: TRBJ1-1
CDR3 DNA: TGTGCCATCAGGAATCAGGGGGGTGAAGCTTTCTTT
CDR3 protein: CAIRNQGGEAFF

clone size: -
D gene: -
V gene: TRBV21-1
J gene: TRBJ2-7
CDR3 DNA: TGTGCCAACGGCCTCTCCTACGAGCAGTACTTC
CDR3 protein: CANGLSYEQYF

clone size: -
D gene: -
V gene: TRBV28
J gene: TRBJ1-5
CDR3 DNA: TGTGCCAGCAGTCGCTCGGGCTCAACTCAGCCCCAGCATTTT
CDR3 protein: CASSRSGSTQPQHF

clone size: -
D gene: TRBD2
V gene: TRBV7-6
J gene: TRBJ2-3
CDR3 DNA: TGTGCCAGCAGCTTAGGCAGCGGGAGGGCCCACAGATACGCGTATTTT
CDR3 protein: CASSLGSGRAHRYAYF

clone size: -
D gene: -
V gene: TRBV21-1
J gene: TRBJ2-7
CDR3 DNA: TGTGCCAGCAGCAAAAGGTCCTACCCGGATGACGAGCAGTACTTC
CDR3 protein: CASSKRSYPDDEQYF

clone size: -
D gene: -
V gene: TRBV7-3
J gene: TRBJ2-5
CDR3 DNA: TGTGCCAGCAGCAACCCGGGGGTGGCTGAGCAGTACTTC
CDR3 protein: CASSNPGVAEQYF

clone size: -
D gene: TRBD1
V gene: TRBV13
J gene: TRBJ1-2
CDR3 DNA: TGTGCCAGCAGCATTATAAGGGGGCTTGGCTACACCTTC
CDR3 protein: CASSIIRGLGYTF

clone size: once
D gene: TRBD1
V gene: TRBV7-3
J gene: TRBJ2-3
CDR3 DNA: TGTGCCAGCAGCCCCCGCAGGGGGACAAAAGATACGCAGTATTTT
CDR3 protein: CASSPRRGTKDTQYF

clone size: -
D gene: -
V gene: TRBV20-1
J gene: TRBJ2-7
CDR3 DNA: TGCAGTGCTAGTCAGCCAGGGCTGTACGAGCAGTACTTC
CDR3 protein: CSASQPGLYEQYF

clone size: -
D gene: -
V gene: TRBV10-1
J gene: TRBJ2-3
CDR3 DNA: TGCGCCAGCAGTGAGTTTGCGGGGTCCGGGCACAGATACGCGTATTTT
CDR3 protein: CASSEFAGSGHRYAYF

clone size: -
D gene: TRBD1
V gene: TRBV7-8
J gene: TRBJ2-5
CDR3 DNA: TGTGCCAGCAGCGGACAGGGGGGGGCGGAAGAGACCCAGTACTTC
CDR3 protein: CASSGQGGAEETQYF

clone size: -
D gene: -
V gene: TRBV5-1
J gene: TRBJ2-5
CDR3 DNA: TGCGCCAGCAGCCCGTGGGACTCTATGGGGCAGTACTTC
CDR3 protein: CASSPWDSMGQYF

clone size: -
D gene: TRBD2
V gene: TRBV20-1
J gene: TRBJ2-7
CDR3 DNA: TGCAGTGCTAGGTCCCTAGCGGGAGCCTACGAGCAGTACTTC
CDR3 protein: CSARSLAGAYEQYF

clone size: -
D gene: TRBD1
V gene: TRBV20-1
J gene: TRBJ2-3
CDR3 DNA: TGCAGTGCTAGGCGGGCAGGGGGCCAATATACGCAGTATTTT
CDR3 protein: CSARRAGGQYTQYF

clone size: -
D gene: TRBD2
V gene: TRBV11-3
J gene: TRBJ2-3
CDR3 DNA: TGTGCCAGCAGCTTGAGCGGGAGGTCCGATACGCAGTATTTT
CDR3 protein: CASSLSGRSDTQYF

clone size: -
D gene: TRBD2
V gene: TRBV7-2
J gene: TRBJ2-5
CDR3 DNA: TGTGCCAGCAGACACATAGCGGGGGGGCCCCGAGAGACCCAGTACTTC
CDR3 protein: CASRHIAGGPRETQYF

clone size: -
D gene: -
V gene: TRBV29-1
J gene: TRBJ2-1
CDR3 DNA: TGCAGCGTTGGCCGGGGGCCAAACAATGAGCAGTTCTTC
CDR3 protein: CSVGRGPNNEQFF

clone size: -
D gene: -
V gene: TRBV6-5
J gene: TRBJ2-1
CDR3 DNA: TGTGCCAGCGGGTATTTAAATGAGCAGTTCTTC
CDR3 protein: CASGYLNEQFF

clone size: few
D gene: -
V gene: TRBV5-1
J gene: TRBJ2-7
CDR3 DNA: TGCGCCAGCAGCTTGACAGGAACCAACTACGAGCAGTACTTC
CDR3 protein: CASSLTGTNYEQYF

clone size: -
D gene: -
V gene: TRBV7-8
J gene: TRBJ2-7
CDR3 DNA: TGTGCCAGCAGCTTAGTGGCAGGGCATGGCTACGAGCAGTACTTC
CDR3 protein: CASSLVAGHGYEQYF

clone size: few
D gene: TRBD1
V gene: TRBV11-2
J gene: TRBJ2-3
CDR3 DNA: TGTGCCAGCAGCTTAACAGGGGATACAGATACGCAGTATTTT
CDR3 protein: CASSLTGDTDTQYF

clone size: -
D gene: -
V gene: TRBV18
J gene: TRBJ2-7
CDR3 DNA: TGTGCCAGCTCACCGGGAACACCCACCTCCTACGAGCAGTACTTC
CDR3 protein: CASSPGTPTSYEQYF

clone size: few
D gene: TRBD2
V gene: TRBV29-1
J gene: TRBJ2-1
CDR3 DNA: TGCAGCGTAAACCCGGGACTAGCGGGAGGTTCCTACAATGAGCAGTTCTTC
CDR3 protein: CSVNPGLAGGSYNEQFF

clone size: few
D gene: -
V gene: TRBV20-1
J gene: TRBJ2-3
CDR3 DNA: TGCAGTGCTAGAGGCCGGATGGGGGCCAGAGATACGCAGTATTTT
CDR3 protein: CSARGRMGARDTQYF

clone size: -
D gene: -
V gene: TRBV28
J gene: TRBJ2-5
CDR3 DNA: TGTGCCAGCAGTACCCACCCGGACGCGCAGACCCAGTACTTC
CDR3 protein: CASSTHPDAQTQYF

clone size: -
D gene: -
V gene: TRBV7-9
J gene: TRBJ2-1
CDR3 DNA: TGTGCCAGCAGCCCTGACGCCGGGAGCCAGAATGAGCAGTTCTTC
CDR3 protein: CASSPDAGSQNEQFF

clone size: -
D gene: TRBD2
V gene: TRBV5-1
J gene: TRBJ2-7
CDR3 DNA: TGCGCCAGCAGCCGGGAGGGAGCCTACGAGCAGTACTTC
CDR3 protein: CASSREGAYEQYF

clone size: few
D gene: -
V gene: TRBV5-1
J gene: TRBJ1-2
CDR3 DNA: TGCGCCAGCAGCTTGGGGGGGGAGTCGAATGGCTACACCTTC
CDR3 protein: CASSLGGESNGYTF

clone size: few
D gene: -
V gene: TRBV11-2
J gene: TRBJ1-2
CDR3 DNA: TGTGCCAGCAGCTTAGGGCGCAGGGGTGAGGGCTACACCTTC
CDR3 protein: CASSLGRRGEGYTF

clone size: -
D gene: -
V gene: TRBV27
J gene: TRBJ2-5
CDR3 DNA: TGTGCCAGCAGTTTACCAGGGAAGACCCAGTACTTC
CDR3 protein: CASSLPGKTQYF

clone size: -
D gene: TRBD1
V gene: TRBV5-1
J gene: TRBJ2-1
CDR3 DNA: TGCGCCAGCAGCCTCGGGACAGGAGACAATGAGCAGTTCTTC
CDR3 protein: CASSLGTGDNEQFF

clone size: -
D gene: -
V gene: TRBV6-5
J gene: TRBJ2-3
CDR3 DNA: TGTGACGGCACAGATACGCAGTATTTT
CDR3 protein: CDGTDTQYF

clone size: -
D gene: TRBD2
V gene: TRBV7-9
J gene: TRBJ2-7
CDR3 DNA: TGTGCCAGCAGCTTAGAAGGGACTAGACGATACAATGAGCAGTACTTC
CDR3 protein: CASSLEGTRRYNEQYF

clone size: -
D gene: TRBD1
V gene: TRBV2
J gene: TRBJ2-7
CDR3 DNA: TGTGCCAGCAGTGTCTTACAGGGGAGATACGAGCAGTACTTC
CDR3 protein: CASSVLQGRYEQYF

clone size: -
D gene: -
V gene: TRBV11-2
J gene: TRBJ2-7
CDR3 DNA: TGTGCCAGCAGCTTAGGGGGGACGGACCCCTACGAGCAGTACTTC
CDR3 protein: CASSLGGTDPYEQYF

clone size: few
D gene: TRBD2
V gene: TRBV5-1
J gene: TRBJ2-3
CDR3 DNA: TGCGCCAGCAGTACCCAGCGCGTTAGCGGGAGATGGACAGATACGCAGTATTTT
CDR3 protein: CASSTQRVSGRWTDTQYF

clone size: -
D gene: -
V gene: TRBV4-1
J gene: TRBJ1-2
CDR3 DNA: TGCGCCAGCAGCCATACCCCGGACAGTCCTAACTATGGCTACACCTTC
CDR3 protein: CASSHTPDSPNYGYTF

clone size: -
D gene: -
V gene: TRBV27
J gene: TRBJ1-4
CDR3 DNA: TGTGCCAGCAGTTTGCACTACAGGTCGGCAACTAATGAAAAACTGTTTTTT
CDR3 protein: CASSLHYRSATNEKLFF